This T cell receptor beta chain is drawn from a study of OX40 agonist ivuxolimab in advanced cancers. Study-level information: Intravenous ivuxolimab was administered to patients every 2 weeks at 0.01 to 10 mg/kg.

Produced via immunoSEQ multiplex PCR; TCRdb's table is partial and in-frame only. Of roughly 54,000 clones in the sample, about 89% are singletons; the top ten hold 1.4%. On this clone: Its antigen is still unknown. Relative to the germline gene, one junction end is altered; a read error may explain this.

Germline V lookup: CDR1 SSHAT, CDR2 FNYEAQ (reference sequence). The CDR3 runs 15 residues. Broader study findings: Circulating CD4+ and CD8+ T cells showed clonal expansion by week 6 at 0.1 to 3.0 mg/kg. CD4+ T cells averaged fewer expanded clones than CD8+ T cells.

The source material was CD4+ or CD8+ T cells sorted from blood, sampled in a trial of the OX40 agonist ivuxolimab. The source of this sequence is an adult with an advanced solid tumor such as melanoma, head and neck, liver or kidney cancer. This chain connects TRBV7-7 to TRBJ2-5, with D possibly called TRBD1 or TRBD2 (5 bases each). The CDR3 nucleotides are TGTGCTAGCAGCTTAGGGACGCTAGCCCAAGAGACCCAGTACTTC. Encoded protein: CASSLGTLAQETQYF.